This T cell receptor (beta chain) was captured in a study of CDR3 diversity in severe acne. This CDR3 is 17 amino acids long. Looked up from germline, CDR1 is WNHNN and CDR2 is SYGVQD (reference sequence). Losses at the gene ends were 0 bases for V and 6 bases for J; bases not matched to a gene: 11. One entry per CDR3 protein, called by TCRdb with MiXCR from the PCR reads. The sample yields 85,000 to 120,000 distinct CDR3 sequences, 45% to 60% seen once. Sequenced input: blood. The chain is built from TRBV10-1 and TRBJ2-7; 10 bases match TRBD1. The receptor was isolated from a male donor with acne. CDR3 protein: CASSESWRQGARCEQYF. CDR3 nucleotides: TGCGCCAGCAGTGAGTCTTGGCGACAGGGGGCTAGGTGCGAGCAGTACTTC.